Each of the 12 T cell receptor beta chains below was sequenced from the same sample in a study of T cells after yellow fever vaccination. TCRdb reanalysed the 5' RACE reads using MiXCR and keeps one entry per CDR3 protein. The data show under 300,000 distinct CDR3 sequences, 6.9% seen once. The sample here was CD4+ T cells sorted from PBMCs, taken 15 days after the yellow fever booster vaccination. These receptor sequences come from a man aged 25 to 40 who received the YFV17D yellow fever vaccine.

This clonotype has a handful of counts. The V and J genes are TRBV5-1 and TRBJ1-6, with D uncertain. Germline V CDR1 and CDR2: SGHRS, YFSETQ. Trimming cost V 0 bases and J 5 bases, with 15 bases left between them. The CDR3 sequence is 17 residues long. CDR3 loop: CASSLAGSLRDNSPLHF. CDR3 DNA sequence: TGCGCCAGCAGCTTGGCCGGGTCCCTCCGGGATAATTCACCCCTCCACTTT.

The CDR3 reads CASSPLGPYQETQYF. The CDR3 nucleotides read TGTGCCAGCAGCCCCCTTGGTCCGTACCAAGAGACCCAGTACTTC. The rearrangement joins TRBV7-6 to TRBJ2-5; D unresolved. The V end lost 5 bases, the J end lost 0 bases, and 13 bases lay between the germline ends. The CDR3 contains 15 residues. CDR1 is SGHVS and CDR2 is FNYEAQ in the germline V gene. Full variable domain (remainder filled in from reference TRBV7-6 and TRBJ2-5): GAGVSQSPRYKVTKRGQDVALRCDPISGHVSLYWYRQALGQGPEFLTYFNYEAQQDKSGLPNDRFSAERPEGSISTLTIQRTEQRDSAMYRCASSPLGPYQETQYFGPGTRLLVL.

This chain links TRBV19 with TRBJ2-1; perhaps TRBD2 as D (6 bases). The length of the CDR3 is 15 residues. Trimming pared 2 bases from V and 1 base from J, leaving 9 bases between. Per germline, CDR1 LNHDA and CDR2 SQIVND (reference sequence). The CDR3 region is CASSILRGSYNEQFF. CDR3 in DNA: TGTGCCAGTAGTATATTGCGGGGTTCCTACAATGAGCAGTTCTTC.

Many counts were recorded for this clonotype. This rearrangement joins TRBV18 to TRBJ2-5; D might be TRBD1 or TRBD2, each matching 5 bases. This CDR3 spans 16 amino acids. CDR1 is KGHSH, CDR2 LQKENI, per germline. Trimming took 4 bases from V and 1 from J, leaving 16 bases between them. CDR3 sequence: CASSRGPRGAQETQYF. CDR3 in DNA: TGTGCCAGCTCACGAGGACCCCGAGGGGCCCAAGAGACCCAGTACTTC.

This clonotype was picked up many times. This rearrangement joins TRBV5-6 to TRBJ2-1, with D tentatively TRBD2 (6 bases). The CDR3 extends over 15 amino acids. The germline V gene has CDR1 SGHDT and CDR2 YYEEEE. V lost 5 bases and J 1 base, leaving 13 bases between the germline ends. The CDR3 region has the DNA TGTGCCAGCAGGTGGCGGGGTCCATCCTACAATGAGCAGTTCTTC. Translating gives CASRWRGPSYNEQFF.

This clonotype was recorded many times. The chain links TRBV6-6 to TRBJ2-1, with 9 positions matching TRBD2. The CDR3 is made up of 13 amino acids. V was pared by 10 bases and J by 12 bases, with 13 bases of the junction left unmatched. The germline V gene has CDR1 MNHNY and CDR2 SVGAGI (reference sequence). The CDR3 is CATRPGLAEAQFF. CDR3 DNA: TGTGCCACCAGACCGGGACTAGCCGAGGCGCAGTTCTTC.

The chain joins TRBV29-1 to TRBJ2-5; TRBD2 matches 8 bases. V lost 4 bases to trimming and J lost 5 bases; unmatched junction nucleotides: 6. Germline CDR1 and CDR2: SQVTM and ANQGSEA. The CDR3 length is 13 residues. The CDR3 region has the DNA TGCAGCGTTGTTCTAGCGGGCAGGGAGACCCAGTACTTC. Translated: CSVVLAGRETQYF. The full variable domain, in which reference TRBV29-1 and TRBJ2-5 provide the parts outside the CDR3, is SAVISQKPSRDICQRGTSLTIQCQVDSQVTMMFWYRQQPGQSLTLIATANQGSEATYESGFVIDKFPISRPNLTFSTLTVSNMSPEDSSIYLCSVVLAGRETQYFGPGTRLLVL.

This chain uses TRBV7-2 with TRBJ1-1; no definite D call. Germline V lookup: CDR1 SGHTA, CDR2 FQGNSA. V was shortened by 5 bases and J by 7 bases, with 17 bases between the two germline ends. The CDR3 runs 14 residues. The CDR3 nucleotides read TGTGCCAGCAGCCACGTACAGTCGCGAGTTGAAGCTTTCTTT. Amino acid sequence: CASSHVQSRVEAFF.

This clonotype was seen many times. V and J are TRBV24-1 and TRBJ2-7; D is possibly TRBD2 (6 bases). The CDR3 runs 15 residues. Trimming took off 4 bases at V and 7 bases at J, with 19 bases between the two ends. Germline V gene sequence: CDR1 KGHDR, CDR2 SFDVKD. The CDR3 nucleotides read TGTGCCACCAGTGACCCGAAACGACGACTAGAGGAGCAGTACTTC. Protein product: CATSDPKRRLEEQYF.

This clonotype was counted ten times or more. The rearrangement joins TRBV19 to TRBJ2-5, with 7 bases aligning to TRBD1. This CDR3 comprises 14 residues. Trimming removed 5 bases from V and 3 bases from J; junction bases left unmatched: 6. Germline CDR1 LNHDA, CDR2 SQIVND (reference sequence). CDR3 protein: CASSWQGTEETQYF. In DNA form, the CDR3 reads TGTGCCAGTAGTTGGCAGGGGACAGAAGAGACCCAGTACTTC.

This rearrangement joins TRBV30 to TRBJ2-3; D may be TRBD1 (5 bases). Germline V lookup: CDR1 GTSNPN, CDR2 SVGIG (reference sequence). The CDR3 length is 13 residues. The V end was cut by 8 bases, the J end by 6 bases, with 18 bases between. CDR3 in DNA: TGTGCCCGACGAACGCTCTCAGGGGATACGCAGTATTTT. As protein: CARRTLSGDTQYF.

This clonotype was recorded at least ten times. The V call is TRBV28, the J call TRBJ2-1; 8 bases are a match to TRBD1. This CDR3 has 15 amino acids. CDR1 MDHEN and CDR2 SYDVKM come from the germline V gene. V shed 5 bases, J shed 8 bases, and the junction held 11 bases outside the gene matches. CDR3 nucleotides: TGTGCCAGCAGTACATCCGGGACAGGTACCCATGAGCAGTTCTTC. It specifies CASSTSGTGTHEQFF.